This T cell receptor beta chain stems from a study of T cell repertoires in cytomegalovirus infection. As for the study in general: CMV infection together with matching HLA type was indicated by public TCR beta signatures. Study-wide points: CMV-specific TCR beta clonotypes restricted by HLA-C dominated the ex vivo response.

This CDR3 contains 15 residues. The V segment lost 4 bases and the J segment 7 bases; nucleotides outside the gene matches: 9. This clonotype showed up just a few times. Its antigen is not identified. TCRdb passed the reads through MiXCR, listing each CDR3 protein once. The sample contains roughly 760,000 distinct CDR3 sequences, about 40% of which appear only once. The source is a human donor in good health (CMV status not recorded). Some clones in this sample may be carry-over from other donors' samples. The specimen was PBMCs. V gene TRBV12-3 or TRBV12-4 combines with J gene TRBJ1-1, with 10 bases fitting TRBD1. The CDR3 region is CASSSAGTGEFEAFF. The CDR3 DNA reads as TGTGCCAGCAGTTCCGCCGGGACAGGGGAGTTTGAAGCTTTCTTT.